Listed below are T cell receptor beta chains from one sample, sequenced in a study of T cells in Graves' hyperthyroidism and ophthalmopathy. TCRdb processed the multiplex PCR reads anew with MiXCR; each CDR3 protein has one entry. The data contain roughly 530,000 distinct CDR3 sequences, 17% of them singletons. The sequenced sample consisted of blood. The receptors were gathered from a woman aged 18 to 35 with Graves' ophthalmopathy. The CDR3 runs from the conserved cysteine through the conserved F or W. The order of the fields is D gene, V gene, clone size, J gene, CDR3 DNA, CDR3 protein. The D gene is left open where the match is weak. Clone size is stated in some rows and not others, as once, few, many or a class when expanded.

.	TRBV28	few	TRBJ1-6	TGTGCCAGCAGTTTCTCAGGGACGGATAATTCACCCCTCCACTTT	CASSFSGTDNSPLHF
.	TRBV30	.	TRBJ1-1	TGTGCCTGGAGTCAAAACGAGGGGTTAATTGCGATGAACACTGAAGCTTTCTTT	CAWSQNEGLIAMNTEAFF
TRBD2	TRBV18	.	TRBJ2-1	TGTGCCAGCTCAACCCCAGGACGAGCGGGGGCCCCCCTCAATGAGCAGTTCTTC	CASSTPGRAGAPLNEQFF
.	TRBV28	.	TRBJ2-7	TGTGCCAGCAGCAGAAGGTCCAACCCCTACTACGAGCAGTACTTC	CASSRRSNPYYEQYF
.	TRBV5-6	many	TRBJ1-5	TGTGCCAGCAGCTTGGGGCAGCTTAGCAATCAGCCCCAGCATTTT	CASSLGQLSNQPQHF
TRBD1	TRBV11-1	.	TRBJ2-1	TGTGCCAGCAGCTTCGGGACAGGGGGCAACTATGAGCAGTTCTTC	CASSFGTGGNYEQFF
.	TRBV19	.	TRBJ1-5	TGTGCCAGTAGTAGCCCCAGCGGTAGCAATCAGCCCCAGCATTTT	CASSSPSGSNQPQHF
.	TRBV2	many	TRBJ2-7	TGTGCCAGCAGTGAATCTATGGCCTACGAGCAGTACTTC	CASSESMAYEQYF
.	TRBV24-1	few	TRBJ2-1	TGTGCCACCAGTGATTTTCAGGGTGAGCAGTTCTTC	CATSDFQGEQFF
TRBD1	TRBV24-1	few	TRBJ2-3	TGTGCCACCAGTGACACCACAGGGGGCGAGGATACGCAGTATTTT	CATSDTTGGEDTQYF
.	TRBV11-1	many	TRBJ2-1	TGTGCCAGCAGCCGAAGAGGGGGGGTTGGGGATGAGCAGTTCTTC	CASSRRGGVGDEQFF
.	TRBV11-2	many	TRBJ1-1	TGTGCCAGCAGCTCCCCGGTAAACACTGAAGCTTTCTTT	CASSSPVNTEAFF
.	TRBV6-1	many	TRBJ2-7	TGTGCCAGCAGTGATAGTGGTACCGACCCTACCTACGAGCAGTACTTC	CASSDSGTDPTYEQYF
.	TRBV15	few	TRBJ2-2	TGTGCCACCAGCAGAGATAATACCGGGGAGCTGTTTTTT	CATSRDNTGELFF
.	TRBV10-3	few	TRBJ2-7	TGTGCCATCAGTGAGTCGAGGTACGAGCAGTACTTC	CAISESRYEQYF
.	TRBV28	few	TRBJ2-5	TGTGCCAGCAGGGAGGGGGGGCCAGAGACCCAGTACTTC	CASREGGPETQYF
.	TRBV19	many	TRBJ2-5	TGTGCCAGTAGTGTCGACGGCCAAGAGACCCAGTACTTC	CASSVDGQETQYF
.	TRBV18	.	TRBJ1-5	TGTGCCAGCTCAAGGCACAGGGTGTCACCTCAGCCCCAGCATTTT	CASSRHRVSPQPQHF
TRBD2	TRBV27	many	TRBJ2-3	TGTGCCAGCAGTCTTTGGACTAGCCCTAGCACAGATACGCAGTATTTT	CASSLWTSPSTDTQYF
.	TRBV13	many	TRBJ1-3	TGTGCCAGCAGCTTAGCCGGGTGGTCCTCTGGAAACACCATATATTTT	CASSLAGWSSGNTIYF
.	TRBV5-6	.	TRBJ2-4	TGTGCCAGCAGCTTAGATTTAACCAAAAACATTCAGTACTTC	CASSLDLTKNIQYF
TRBD1	TRBV12-3/TRBV12-4	.	TRBJ1-2	TGTGCCAGCAGTTTAGCTTGGGACAGGGGGTCTAACTATGGCTACACCTTC	CASSLAWDRGSNYGYTF
.	TRBV7-9	many	TRBJ1-5	TGTGCCAGCAGCTTAGGGGCCATCAATCAGCCCCAGCATTTT	CASSLGAINQPQHF
.	TRBV25-1	few	TRBJ1-1	TGTGCCAGCAGAAATCCGGGGGCCACTGAAGCTTTCTTT	CASRNPGATEAFF
TRBD2	TRBV24-1	.	TRBJ2-5	TGTGCCACCAGGAGTGCGGGGGTGGAGACCCAGTACTTC	CATRSAGVETQYF
.	TRBV20-1	.	TRBJ1-2	TGCAGTGCTAGAGCGGTCGGGTCAACTAACTATGGCTACACCTTC	CSARAVGSTNYGYTF
.	TRBV30	many	TRBJ1-1	TGTGCCTGGGTCCTCAAAGGGGCCAACACTGAAGCTTTCTTT	CAWVLKGANTEAFF
.	TRBV28	many	TRBJ2-1	TGTGCCAGCAGCGTAGGGTTGGGCAATGAGCAGTTCTTC	CASSVGLGNEQFF
.	TRBV9	many	TRBJ2-1	TGTGCCAGCAGCGTATCTGGGGGGCTAGTGGATGAGCAGTTCTTC	CASSVSGGLVDEQFF
.	TRBV27	.	TRBJ1-1	TGTGCCAGCAGTTCCCAGGGCGGGCTGGCGACTGAAGCTTTCTTT	CASSSQGGLATEAFF
TRBD2	TRBV27	.	TRBJ2-2	TGTGCCAGCAGATACGCGGGGGGGCGCACCGGGGAGCTGTTTTTT	CASRYAGGRTGELFF